This T cell receptor beta chain was sequenced during a study of blood T cell repertoires in COVID-19. As originally analysed: Amplification of reference gene primers provided the estimated nucleated cell counts. The repertoire was sequenced with immunoSEQ multiplex PCR; TCRdb's copy has only in-frame clones and lacks some. The V and J calls and the clone size are those of that table, but D and trimming were determined from the DNA. Of approximately 82,000 clones detected, about four fifths appear once; the ten largest clones hold 30% to 40%. This clone was observed a single time. The ends were cut back, 11 bases at V and 2 bases at J, with 23 bases in the middle. The CDR3 is made up of 16 amino acids. The germline V gene has CDR1 SNHLY and CDR2 FYNNEI.

This chain links TRBV2 with TRBJ2-3; possible D gene TRBD2, 6 bases. The receptor comes from a woman in her seventies with acute or convalescent COVID-19. The sequenced material came from peripheral blood. CDR3: CAESPPLAEVTDTQYF. As DNA, the CDR3 is TGTGCCGAAAGCCCTCCCTTAGCGGAAGTCACAGATACGCAGTATTTT.